The 25 T cell receptor beta chains presented below share a single source sample, sequenced in a study of cytomegalovirus exposure and HLA in healthy donors. Assay: immunoSEQ multiplex PCR; the TCRdb copy retains only in-frame clones and omits some. The sample consists of more than 150,000 clones, about 80% of them appearing once. Sequenced input: PBMCs. These TCRs come from a man aged 18 to 35 in good health and CMV-seropositive.

This rearrangement joins TRBV9 to TRBJ1-1; tentative D call: TRBD1 (5 bases). Trimming pared 1 base from V and 1 base from J, leaving 8 bases between. The CDR3 is 14 amino acids. Germline CDR1 SGDLS, CDR2 YYNGEE. Written as DNA, the CDR3 is TGTGCCAGCAGCGTAATCGGGGGGAACACTGAAGCTTTCTTT. Its protein is CASSVIGGNTEAFF.

The rearrangement joins TRBV29-1 to TRBJ2-7, with TRBD1 matching over 9 bases. V dropped 4 bases and J dropped 0; count of bases not matched to a gene: 4. Germline CDR1 and CDR2: SQVTM and ANQGSEA. The CDR3 contains 14 residues. CDR3 DNA sequence: TGCAGCGTTGCGACAGGGGGGAGCTCCTACGAGCAGTACTTC. Residues: CSVATGGSSYEQYF.

The chain carries TRBV28 and TRBJ1-2; TRBD1 agrees at 10 bases. This CDR3 contains 15 residues. CDR1 and CDR2 from the germline V gene are MDHEN and SYDVKM. V was pared by 5 bases and J by 2 bases, with 5 bases of the junction left unmatched. In DNA, the CDR3 is TGTGCCAGCAGTGCCCCGGGACAGGGGAACTATGGCTACACCTTC. Protein product: CASSAPGQGNYGYTF.

This sequence joins TRBV5-4 and TRBJ2-7; possibly TRBD2 for D (6 bases). The ends were cut back, 0 bases at V and 1 base at J, with 11 bases in the middle. The CDR3 consists of 15 residues. Germline V gene sequence: CDR1 SGHNT, CDR2 YYREEE (reference sequence). The CDR3 DNA reads as TGTGCCAGCAGCTTGGAGGCGGGAAGGTCCTACGAGCAGTACTTC. Its protein product is CASSLEAGRSYEQYF.

The chain links TRBV6-5 to TRBJ1-4; the match to TRBD1 covers 9 bases. Germline V gene lookup returns CDR1 MNHEY and CDR2 SVGAGI. After removal of 6 bases from V and 5 bases from J, the junction contained 4 bases not matched to a gene. The length of the CDR3 is 14 residues. CDR3: CASRSGTGNEKLFF. In nucleotides, the CDR3 is TGTGCCAGCAGGTCCGGGACAGGGAATGAAAAACTGTTTTTT.

The chain carries TRBV19 and TRBJ1-2, with TRBD1 as a possible D gene (6 bases). Germline assignment: CDR1 LNHDA and CDR2 SQIVND (reference sequence). The V end was cut by 3 bases, the J end by 2 bases, with 13 bases between. The CDR3 length is 15 residues. CDR3 residues: CASSMGQGLNYGYTF. CDR3 DNA: TGTGCCAGTAGTATGGGGCAGGGGTTGAACTATGGCTACACCTTC.

The chain couples TRBV7-9 to TRBJ1-3; D possibly corresponds to TRBD1 (5 bases). This CDR3 has 14 amino acids. Germline CDR1 reads SEHNR; CDR2 reads FQNEAQ (reference sequence). V was cut by 3 bases and J by 0 bases, with 6 bases left in between. The DNA for the CDR3 is TGTGCCAGCAGCTTGGGGGGCTCTGGAAACACCATATATTTT. This codes for CASSLGGSGNTIYF. Full variable domain (outside the CDR3, taken from reference TRBV7-9 and TRBJ1-3): DTGVSQNPRHKITKRGQNVTFRCDPISEHNRLYWYRQTLGQGPEFLTYFQNEAQLEKSRLLSDRFSAERPKGSFSTLEIQRTEQGDSAMYLCASSLGGSGNTIYFGEGSWLTVV.

The chain employs TRBV11-2 and TRBJ2-1, with D possibly matching TRBD2 (6 bases). This CDR3 has 16 amino acids. CDR1 is SGHAT, CDR2 FQNNGV, per germline. The V end lost 1 base, the J end lost 4 bases, and 14 bases lay between the germline ends. Written as DNA, the CDR3 is TGTGCCAGCAGCTTAGTCGGGGACTTAGTTTACAATGAGCAGTTCTTC. It codes for CASSLVGDLVYNEQFF. Drawing the rest from reference TRBV11-2 and TRBJ2-1, the complete variable domain is EAGVAQSPRYKIIEKRQSVAFWCNPISGHATLYWYQQILGQGPKLLIQFQNNGVVDDSQLPKDRFSAERLKGVDSTLKIQPAKLEDSAVYLCASSLVGDLVYNEQFFGPGTRLTVL.

CDR3 nucleotides: TGTGCCAGCAGCCGAACGGGACAGGGGGCTTTGAACACCGGGGAGCTGTTTTTT. Its protein product is CASSRTGQGALNTGELFF. The V call is TRBV14, the J call TRBJ2-2, with 12 bases aligning to TRBD1. V dropped 4 bases and J dropped 1; count of bases not matched to a gene: 7. Germline V gene data show CDR1 as SGHDN and CDR2 as FVKESK. This CDR3 comprises 18 residues.

The CDR3 here is CSVVTSGRAESGTDTQYF. Here the CDR3 DNA reads TGCAGCGTGGTTACTAGCGGGAGGGCCGAGAGTGGCACAGATACGCAGTATTTT. V and J are TRBV29-1 and TRBJ2-3; 13 nucleotides align to TRBD2. Germline trimming cut 6 bases from V and 1 base from J; bases unmatched to any gene: 13. This CDR3 is 18 amino acids long. In germline, CDR1 is SQVTM, CDR2 ANQGSEA.

This rearrangement joins TRBV19 to TRBJ2-1, with 13 bases that match TRBD2. The germline gives CDR1 LNHDA, CDR2 SQIVND (reference sequence). The ends lost 7 bases at V and 8 bases at J; junction bases unmatched: 5. This CDR3 comprises 14 residues. In DNA form, the CDR3 reads TGTGCCAGTACTACTAGCGGGAGGGCCGATGAGCAGTTCTTC. It is translated as CASTTSGRADEQFF.

The gene calls are TRBV28 and TRBJ1-4; 11 bases match TRBD1. The J segment lost 5 bases and the V segment lost 5 bases, leaving 4 bases of the junction unmatched. This CDR3 is 15 amino acids long. Germline values: CDR1 MDHEN, CDR2 SYDVKM. In DNA, the CDR3 is TGTGCCAGCAGTACTCGGGACAGGGGGAATGAAAAACTGTTTTTT. Its protein is CASSTRDRGNEKLFF.

This chain links TRBV6-1 with TRBJ2-5; 7 nucleotides agree with TRBD1. The germline CDR1 and CDR2 sequences are MNHNS and SASEGT. The trim removed 6 bases at V and 3 bases at J, leaving 1 base unmatched. There are 12 residues in the CDR3. DNA of the CDR3: TGTGCCAGCAGGACAGGGAAAGAGACCCAGTACTTC. This gives the protein CASRTGKETQYF.

This clone was recorded only once. The V gene is TRBV6-1, the J gene TRBJ1-4, with D possibly being TRBD1 (6 bases). Germline V gives CDR1 MNHNS, CDR2 SASEGT. This CDR3 region has 20 residues. The V gene lost 4 bases and the J gene lost 0 bases, with 24 bases spanning the gap. As DNA, the CDR3 is TGTGCCAGCAGTGGCAACCTCGGACAGCTAGTTCTTGCAACTAATGAAAAACTGTTTTTT. Translating gives CASSGNLGQLVLATNEKLFF.

This sequence joins TRBV7-6 and TRBJ2-7; TRBD2 matches at 8 bases. The CDR3 totals 14 residues. V was clipped by 1 base and J by 3 bases; unmatched bases: 2. Germline lookup yields CDR1 SGHVS and CDR2 FNYEAQ. CDR3 in amino acids: CASSLESGSYEQYF. The CDR3 region has the DNA TGTGCCAGCAGCTTAGAAAGCGGGAGCTACGAGCAGTACTTC.

The rearrangement uses TRBV15 and TRBJ1-4, with a tentative D call TRBD1 (5 bases). This CDR3 has 15 amino acids. Germline lookup yields CDR1 LNHNV and CDR2 YYDKDF (reference sequence). The ends were cut back, 3 bases at V and 5 bases at J, with 13 bases in the middle. The CDR3 reads CATSSGGAGNEKLFF. For the CDR3, the DNA is TGTGCCACCAGCAGCGGCGGGGCAGGAAATGAAAAACTGTTTTTT. The full variable domain, in which reference TRBV15 and TRBJ1-4 provide the parts outside the CDR3, is DAMVIQNPRYQVTQFGKPVTLSCSQTLNHNVMYWYQQKSSQAPKLLFHYYDKDFNNEADTPDNFQSRRPNTSFCFLDIRSPGLGDTAMYLCATSSGGAGNEKLFFGSGTQLSVL.

V is TRBV19 and J is TRBJ2-7, with TRBD2 as a possible D gene (6 bases). Germline V CDR1 and CDR2: LNHDA, SQIVND (reference sequence). The CDR3 sequence is 14 residues long. V was clipped by 6 bases and J by 5 bases, with 17 bases between them. CDR3 nucleotide sequence: TGTGCCAGTAGCGGGACCCGGGACTTCAACGAGCAGTACTTC. Translated: CASSGTRDFNEQYF. The whole variable domain, filled in from reference TRBV19 and TRBJ2-7, reads DGGITQSPKYLFRKEGQNVTLSCEQNLNHDAMYWYRQDPGQGLRLIYYSQIVNDFQKGDIAEGYSVSREKKESFPLTVTSAQKNPTAFYLCASSGTRDFNEQYFGPGTRLTVT.

This clone was seen a single time. The chain employs TRBV5-1 and TRBJ2-2, with TRBD2 identical over 12 bases. Germline values: CDR1 SGHRS, CDR2 YFSETQ. The CDR3 sequence is 15 residues long. With V trimmed by 4 bases and J by 8 bases, 6 bases remained unmatched. The CDR3 nucleotides read TGCGCCAGCAGCCTCCGACTAGCGGGAGTAGGGGAGCTGTTTTTT. Amino acid sequence: CASSLRLAGVGELFF. Together with reference TRBV5-1 and TRBJ2-2, the CDR3 gives the full variable domain: KAGVTQTPRYLIKTRGQQVTLSCSPISGHRSVSWYQQTPGQGLQFLFEYFSETQRNKGNFPGRFSGRQFSNSRSEMNVSTLELGDSALYLCASSLRLAGVGELFFGEGSRLTVL.

J is TRBJ1-2 and V is TRBV7-2, with 7 bases that match TRBD1. Germline V gene data show CDR1 as SGHTA and CDR2 as FQGNSA. This CDR3 spans 12 amino acids. Germline trimming cut 2 bases from V and 13 bases from J; bases unmatched to any gene: 7. CDR3 nucleotides: TGTGCCAGCAGCTTACCAAACAGGGGAAGCACCTTC. Protein sequence: CASSLPNRGSTF.

The V and J genes are TRBV7-2 and TRBJ2-5; 8 bases align to TRBD1. CDR1 and CDR2 (germline): SGHTA, FQGNSA. V lost 1 base, J lost 5 bases, and 6 bases stayed unmatched. This CDR3 has 15 residues. CDR3 in amino acids: CASSLEGQGEETQYF. In DNA form, the CDR3 reads TGTGCCAGCAGCTTAGAAGGACAGGGCGAGGAGACCCAGTACTTC.

The J gene is TRBJ2-7, the V gene TRBV19, with 7 bases lining up with TRBD1. Germline V gene lookup returns CDR1 LNHDA and CDR2 SQIVND (reference sequence). The V and J ends lost 6 bases and 3 bases, in that order; junction bases with no gene match: 11. There are 15 residues in the CDR3. Here the CDR3 DNA reads TGTGCCAGTAGCCCAAACAGGGGAAGAGGCTACGAGCAGTACTTC. As protein: CASSPNRGRGYEQYF.

The CDR3 is CASRGAFRYEQYF. Written as DNA, the CDR3 is TGTGCCAGCAGGGGGGCCTTCCGCTACGAGCAGTACTTC. The chain links TRBV2 to TRBJ2-7, with TRBD1 as a possible D gene (6 bases). The germline V gene has CDR1 SNHLY and CDR2 FYNNEI. The CDR3 sequence is 13 residues long. The V gene lost 6 bases and the J gene lost 3 bases, with 12 bases spanning the gap.

The chain combines TRBV28 with TRBJ1-3; tentative D call: TRBD1 (6 bases). Between the trimmed V and J ends, which lost 3 bases and 4 bases, there was a span of 10 bases. This CDR3 contains 14 residues. In germline, CDR1 is MDHEN, CDR2 SYDVKM. CDR3 bases: TGTGCCAGCAGTTTTCGGGGGGCCGGAAACACCATATATTTT. This codes for CASSFRGAGNTIYF.

This rearrangement joins TRBV5-4 to TRBJ2-7; D is possibly TRBD2 (6 bases). Trimming took 2 bases from V and 3 from J, leaving 12 bases between them. CDR1 SGHNT and CDR2 YYREEE come from the germline V gene (reference sequence). The CDR3 extends over 14 amino acids. The CDR3 nucleotides read TGTGCCAGCAGCTTCAAGGGAGGTGACTACGAGCAGTACTTC. Amino acid sequence: CASSFKGGDYEQYF.

The CDR3 spells CASSPSGSYNEQFF. Written as DNA, the CDR3 is TGTGCCAGCTCACCTAGCGGCTCTTACAATGAGCAGTTCTTC. V is TRBV18 and J is TRBJ2-1, with D perhaps TRBD2 (6 bases). Trimming removed 3 bases at V and 4 bases at J, with 10 bases between. The CDR3 is 14 residues long. The germline V gene encodes CDR1 KGHSH and CDR2 LQKENI.